Listed here are 9 T cell receptor beta chains from one sample, sequenced in a study of T cell clusters in autoimmune cytopenias. TRB was amplified by touch-down multiplex PCR, primer pools A and B combined. TCRdb derives one entry per CDR3 protein from the multiplex PCR reads, leaving out DNA. The sample has 3,500 to 4,000 distinct CDR3 sequences, and its top ten clones hold roughly 17%. TRB was amplified from 250 ng of peripheral blood genomic DNA per sample. The sample taken for sequencing was peripheral blood. The receptor source for this set is a human donor with an autoimmune cytopenia or autoimmune hepatitis (not recorded which).

By frequency, this clonotype registers medium-sized (0.01 to 0.1%). The chain employs TRBV15 and TRBJ1-1. The CDR3 length is 15 residues. Germline assignment: CDR1 LNHNV and CDR2 YYDKDF (reference sequence). The chain's CDR3 is CATSRGKDMNTEAFF.

Judged by frequency, this clonotype is medium-sized. The V call is TRBV13, the J call TRBJ1-3; without DNA, the TCRdb call of TRBD1 cannot be checked. The CDR3 consists of 14 residues. The germline V gene encodes CDR1 PRHDT and CDR2 FYEKMQ (reference sequence). The CDR3 loop is CASSQDRRENTIYF. Looking up the rest from reference TRBV13 and TRBJ1-3 gives the full variable domain: AAGVIQSPRHLIKEKRETATLKCYPIPRHDTVYWYQQGPGQDPQFLISFYEKMQSDKGSIPDRFSAQQFSDYHSELNMSSLELGDSALYFCASSQDRRENTIYFGEGSWLTVV.

The chain is built from TRBV10-3 and TRBJ2-2; TCRdb selects TRBD1, and the lack of DNA leaves this call unchecked. Germline values: CDR1 ENHRY, CDR2 SYGVKD. The CDR3 has 16 amino acids. The CDR3: CAISGKNGGDTGELFF.

According to its frequency, this clonotype is medium-sized. V usage is TRBV12-3 or TRBV12-4 and J usage is TRBJ2-7; TCRdb gives TRBD1 as the D gene, but with no DNA this cannot be confirmed. The CDR3 consists of 15 residues. The CDR3 loop is CASSLLNIGTREQYF.

The gene calls are TRBV6-5 and TRBJ1-2; TCRdb designates TRBD1, a call that cannot be tested without DNA. CDR3 length: 12 amino acids. Germline-derived CDR1 and CDR2 are MNHEY and SVGAGI. The CDR3 loop reads CAISSGTDEYTF.

This clonotype is deemed medium-sized by its frequency. The V call is TRBV30, the J call TRBJ1-2. Germline V lookup: CDR1 GTSNPN, CDR2 SVGIG (reference sequence). This CDR3 spans 11 amino acids. The CDR3 protein is CAWSARGLYTF.

By frequency, this clonotype is medium-sized (0.01 to 0.1%). The rearrangement uses TRBV7-6 and TRBJ2-5; the D call of TRBD1 rests on TCRdb alone, since no DNA is present to check it. CDR1 and CDR2 from the germline V gene are SGHVS and FNYEAQ. The CDR3 covers 15 residues. Here the CDR3 reads CASSLARGFQETQYF.

This clonotype is deemed medium-sized by its frequency. The gene calls are TRBV6-4 and TRBJ2-1. This CDR3 contains 13 residues. The germline CDR1 and CDR2 sequences are MRHNA and SNTAGT. The CDR3 loop reads CASSELPYNEQFF.

This clonotype registers medium-sized by frequency. J is TRBJ1-2 and V is TRBV29-1; TCRdb indicates TRBD1, and absent DNA this call remains unverified. The CDR3 contains 16 residues. Per the germline V gene, CDR1 is SQVTM and CDR2 is ANQGSEA. This CDR3 is CSVEDGADGGRYGYTF.